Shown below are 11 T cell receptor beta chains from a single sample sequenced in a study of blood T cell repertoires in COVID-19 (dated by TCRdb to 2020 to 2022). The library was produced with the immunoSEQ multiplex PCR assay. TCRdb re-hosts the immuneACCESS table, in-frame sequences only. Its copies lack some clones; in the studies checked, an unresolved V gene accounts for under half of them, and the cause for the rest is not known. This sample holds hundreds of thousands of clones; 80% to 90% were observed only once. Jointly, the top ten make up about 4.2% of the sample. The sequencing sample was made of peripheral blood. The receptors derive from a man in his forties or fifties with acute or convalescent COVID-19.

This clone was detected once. CDR3: CASSLRVNQPQHF. The CDR3, as DNA: TGTGCCAGCAGCTTGCGGGTTAATCAGCCCCAGCATTTT. V and J are TRBV5-6 and TRBJ1-5; D is unresolved. The germline V and J ends were trimmed by 1 base and 4 bases, with 6 bases remaining between them. This CDR3 has 13 residues. The germline V gene has CDR1 SGHDT and CDR2 YYEEEE. Based on the CDR3 plus reference TRBV5-6 and TRBJ1-5, the full variable domain is DAGVTQSPTHLIKTRGQQVTLRCSPKSGHDTVSWYQQALGQGPQFIFQYYEEEERQRGNFPDRFSGHQFPNYSSELNVNALLLGDSALYLCASSLRVNQPQHFGDGTRLSIL.

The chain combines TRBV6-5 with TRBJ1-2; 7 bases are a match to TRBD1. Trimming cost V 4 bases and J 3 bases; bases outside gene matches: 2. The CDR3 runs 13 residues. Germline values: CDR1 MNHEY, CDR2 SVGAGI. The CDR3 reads CASSLGQYYGYTF. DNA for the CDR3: TGTGCCAGCAGTTTGGGACAGTACTATGGCTACACCTTC.

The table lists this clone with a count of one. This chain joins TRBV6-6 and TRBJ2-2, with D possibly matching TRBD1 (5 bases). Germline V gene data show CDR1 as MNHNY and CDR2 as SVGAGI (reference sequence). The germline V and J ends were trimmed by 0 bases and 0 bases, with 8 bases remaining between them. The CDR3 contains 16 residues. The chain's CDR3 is CASSYSAGSNTGELFF. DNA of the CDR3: TGTGCCAGCAGTTACTCCGCAGGGTCGAACACCGGGGAGCTGTTTTTT.

The CDR3 protein is CASSPQGFAEAFF. In DNA form, the CDR3 reads TGTGCCAGCAGTCCACAGGGGTTCGCTGAAGCTTTCTTT. V and J are TRBV12-3 or TRBV12-4 and TRBJ1-1; 7 nucleotides line up with TRBD1. Germline trimming cut 5 bases from V and 6 bases from J; bases unmatched to any gene: 6. CDR3 length: 13 amino acids.

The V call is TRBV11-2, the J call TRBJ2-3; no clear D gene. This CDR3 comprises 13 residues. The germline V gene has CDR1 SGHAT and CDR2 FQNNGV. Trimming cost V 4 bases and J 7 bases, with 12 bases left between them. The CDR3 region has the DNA TGTGCCAGCAGCTCCCATAGAGGAAATACGCAGTATTTT. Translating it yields CASSSHRGNTQYF.

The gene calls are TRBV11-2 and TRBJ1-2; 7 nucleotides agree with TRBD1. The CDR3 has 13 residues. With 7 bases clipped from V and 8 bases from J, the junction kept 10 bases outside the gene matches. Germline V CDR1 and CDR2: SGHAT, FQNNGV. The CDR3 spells CASTLAGGEGYTF. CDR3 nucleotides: TGTGCCAGCACCCTCGCAGGGGGTGAAGGCTACACCTTC.

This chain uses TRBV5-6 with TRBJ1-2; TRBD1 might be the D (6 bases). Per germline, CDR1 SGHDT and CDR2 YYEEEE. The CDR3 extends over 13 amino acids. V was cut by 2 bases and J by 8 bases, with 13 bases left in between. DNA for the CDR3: TGTGCCAGCAGCTTCGGACAGTCGGGCGGCTACACCTTC. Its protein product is CASSFGQSGGYTF.

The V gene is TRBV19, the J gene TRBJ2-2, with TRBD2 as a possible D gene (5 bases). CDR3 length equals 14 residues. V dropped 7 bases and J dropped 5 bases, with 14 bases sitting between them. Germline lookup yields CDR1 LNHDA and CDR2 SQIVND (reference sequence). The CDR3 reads CASNIPGGTGELFF. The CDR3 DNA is TGTGCCAGTAATATTCCGGGCGGGACCGGGGAGCTGTTTTTT. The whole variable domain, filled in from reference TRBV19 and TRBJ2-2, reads DGGITQSPKYLFRKEGQNVTLSCEQNLNHDAMYWYRQDPGQGLRLIYYSQIVNDFQKGDIAEGYSVSREKKESFPLTVTSAQKNPTAFYLCASNIPGGTGELFFGEGSRLTVL.

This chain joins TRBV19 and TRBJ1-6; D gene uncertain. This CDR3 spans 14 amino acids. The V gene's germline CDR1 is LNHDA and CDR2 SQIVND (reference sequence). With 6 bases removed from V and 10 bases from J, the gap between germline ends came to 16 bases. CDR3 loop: CASSLGQLESPLHF. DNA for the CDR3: TGTGCCAGTAGCCTGGGCCAGTTAGAATCACCCCTCCACTTT.

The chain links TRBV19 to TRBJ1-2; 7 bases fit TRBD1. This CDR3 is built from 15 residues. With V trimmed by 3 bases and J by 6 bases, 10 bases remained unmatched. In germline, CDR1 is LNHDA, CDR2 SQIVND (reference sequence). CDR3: CASSMATGKANGYTF. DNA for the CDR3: TGTGCCAGTAGTATGGCGACAGGGAAGGCGAATGGCTACACCTTC.

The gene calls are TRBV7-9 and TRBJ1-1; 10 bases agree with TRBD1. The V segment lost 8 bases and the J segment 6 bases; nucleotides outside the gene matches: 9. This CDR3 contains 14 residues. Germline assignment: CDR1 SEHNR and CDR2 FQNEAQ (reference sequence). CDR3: CASGQGTGAAEAFF. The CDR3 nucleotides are TGTGCCAGCGGGCAGGGGACAGGGGCCGCTGAAGCTTTCTTT. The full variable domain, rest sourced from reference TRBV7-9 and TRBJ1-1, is DTGVSQNPRHKITKRGQNVTFRCDPISEHNRLYWYRQTLGQGPEFLTYFQNEAQLEKSRLLSDRFSAERPKGSFSTLEIQRTEQGDSAMYLCASGQGTGAAEAFFGQGTRLTVV.